These T cell receptor beta chains were read from a single sample in a study of T cell responses to AZD1222 COVID-19 vaccine. Generated by immunoSEQ multiplex PCR, the TCRdb table keeps only in-frame clones and is missing some. The sample yields under 70,000 clones, about 85% seen once. Sequencing was performed on peripheral blood, taken on day 0 of AZD1222 vaccination. These receptor sequences come from an adult in good health. Each CDR3 is given with its conserved first and last residue. Each record gives: D gene, V gene, CDR3 length, J gene, clone size, CDR3 protein, CDR3 DNA. The D gene is left open where the match is weak. Expanded clones get a size class; other rows say once, few or many, or leave the size out.

>TRBD2|TRBV14|16|TRBJ2-7|-
CASSARLAGESHEQYF
TGTGCCAGCTCCGCGCGGCTAGCGGGAGAATCCCACGAGCAGTACTTC
>-|TRBV27|15|TRBJ1-5|-
CASSLSGNGGQPQHF
TGTGCCAGCAGTTTATCAGGAAACGGGGGTCAGCCCCAGCATTTT
>-|TRBV7-9|17|TRBJ1-1|-
CASSFLSGTVMNTEAFF
TGTGCCAGCAGCTTCCTGTCCGGGACGGTCATGAACACTGAAGCTTTCTTT
>TRBD1|TRBV19|15|TRBJ1-1|-
CASSILGTVNTEAFF
TGTGCCAGTAGTATCCTGGGGACAGTGAACACTGAAGCTTTCTTT
>-|TRBV19|11|TRBJ1-6|-
CASGGNSPLHF
TGTGCCAGTGGGGGGAATTCACCCCTCCACTTT
>-|TRBV14|14|TRBJ2-3|-
CASSHVTAVHTQYF
TGTGCCAGCAGCCACGTCACCGCCGTACATACGCAGTATTTT
>-|TRBV11-3|13|TRBJ2-2|-
CASSLVSAGELFF
TGTGCCAGCAGCTTAGTTTCGGCCGGGGAGCTGTTTTTT
>TRBD1|TRBV29-1|14|TRBJ1-6|-
CSVRTGTYNSPLHF
TGCAGCGTTAGGACAGGGACCTATAATTCACCCCTCCACTTT
>-|TRBV6-2/TRBV6-3|15|TRBJ1-6|-
CASSYRGGPDSPLHF
TGTGCCAGCAGTTACAGGGGTGGCCCAGATTCACCCCTCCACTTT
>TRBD1|TRBV9|14|TRBJ1-5|-
CASSVGTGNQPQHF
TGTGCCAGCAGCGTGGGGACAGGCAATCAGCCCCAGCATTTT
>TRBD2|TRBV19|14|TRBJ2-5|-
CASSMGGKQETQYF
TGTGCCAGTAGTATGGGGGGGAAACAAGAGACCCAGTACTTC
>-|TRBV12-3/TRBV12-4|11|TRBJ1-2|-
CASIGTNGYTF
TGTGCCAGCATCGGGACGAATGGCTACACCTTC
>TRBD1|TRBV18|18|TRBJ1-6|-
CASSPNGQGGSYNSPLHF
TGTGCCAGCTCACCTAATGGACAGGGCGGATCCTATAATTCACCCCTCCACTTT
>TRBD1|TRBV2|17|TRBJ1-5|-
CASRPRQGALGNQPQHF
TGTGCCAGCAGACCCCGACAGGGGGCGTTAGGCAATCAGCCCCAGCATTTT
>-|TRBV10-1|16|TRBJ1-1|-
CASTGPRWGVHTEAFF
TGCGCCAGTACTGGCCCACGTTGGGGCGTGCACACTGAAGCTTTCTTT
>-|TRBV19|16|TRBJ1-4|once
CASSIPRVGGNEKLFF
TGTGCCAGTAGTATCCCTCGAGTCGGGGGTAACGAAAAACTGTTTTTT
>TRBD1|TRBV28|17|TRBJ2-7|-
CASSLWNVQGVTYEQYF
TGTGCCAGCAGTTTATGGAATGTACAGGGGGTTACCTACGAGCAGTACTTC
>TRBD1|TRBV27|15|TRBJ1-2|-
CASSLYRGLLGGYTF
TGTGCCAGCAGTTTATACAGGGGGTTATTGGGAGGCTACACCTTC
>-|TRBV3-1/TRBV3-2|13|TRBJ1-6|-
CASSQARDSPLHF
TGTGCCAGCAGCCAAGCCCGGGATTCACCCCTCCACTTT
>-|TRBV13|12|TRBJ2-5|-
CASSLGAETQYF
TGTGCCAGCAGCTTAGGCGCGGAGACCCAGTACTTC
>TRBD2|TRBV14|14|TRBJ2-1|once
CASKGLADYNEQFF
TGTGCCAGCAAGGGACTAGCGGACTACAATGAGCAGTTCTTC
>-|TRBV9|15|TRBJ1-3|-
CASSATGSSGNTIYF
TGTGCCAGCAGCGCAACAGGGAGCTCTGGAAACACCATATATTTT
>-|TRBV19|12|TRBJ1-1|-
CASYGSYTEAFF
TGTGCCAGTTATGGGTCGTACACTGAAGCTTTCTTT
>TRBD2|TRBV28|14|TRBJ2-2|-
CASRPGLATGELFF
TGTGCCAGCAGGCCGGGACTAGCCACCGGGGAGCTGTTTTTT
>-|TRBV19|16|TRBJ2-3|-
CASSIDSSGGIDTQYF
TGTGCCAGTAGTATAGATTCCAGCGGTGGTATAGATACGCAGTATTTT
>TRBD1|TRBV6-4|14|TRBJ1-6|-
CATKPETGPSPLHF
TGTGCCACCAAACCGGAGACAGGGCCTTCACCCCTCCACTTT
>-|TRBV28|16|TRBJ2-7|-
CASSLPEGGGSYEQYF
TGTGCCAGCAGTTTACCTGAGGGAGGAGGATCCTACGAGCAGTACTTC
>TRBD1|TRBV6-1|13|TRBJ1-1|few
CASSLDRATEAFF
TGTGCCAGCAGTCTAGACAGGGCCACTGAAGCTTTCTTT
>-|TRBV11-3|15|TRBJ2-7|-
CASSLSRGLSYEQYF
TGTGCCAGCAGCTTATCACGCGGACTATCCTACGAGCAGTACTTC
>-|TRBV12-3/TRBV12-4|12|TRBJ1-2|-
CASSVVPYGYTF
TGTGCCAGCAGCGTAGTTCCCTATGGCTACACCTTC
>-|TRBV5-4|15|TRBJ2-2|-
CASSFPGANTGELFF
TGTGCCAGCAGCTTTCCGGGAGCCAACACCGGGGAGCTGTTTTTT
>-|TRBV3-1/TRBV3-2|12|TRBJ1-2|few
CASSHSGNGYTF
TGTGCCAGCAGCCATTCGGGGAACGGCTACACCTTC
>TRBD1|TRBV19|14|TRBJ1-5|-
CASSIRQGNQPQHF
TGTGCCAGTAGTATTCGACAGGGGAATCAGCCCCAGCATTTT
>-|TRBV19|15|TRBJ1-2|-
CASSSPGHQNYGYTF
TGTGCCAGTAGTTCCCCGGGACACCAAAACTATGGCTACACCTTC
>-|TRBV25-1|12|TRBJ1-1|once
CASSRQDTEAFF
TGTGCCAGCTCCCGTCAGGACACTGAAGCTTTCTTT
>-|TRBV19|13|TRBJ1-2|-
CASSIGGAYGYTF
TGTGCCAGTAGTATAGGAGGGGCCTATGGCTACACCTTC
>-|TRBV28|13|TRBJ1-6|-
CASRALYNSPLHF
TGTGCCAGCCGGGCTTTATACAATTCACCCCTCCACTTT
>-|TRBV10-3|12|TRBJ2-7|-
CAISESSYEQYF
TGTGCCATCAGTGAGTCGTCGTACGAGCAGTACTTC
>-|TRBV19|15|TRBJ2-4|few
CASSQGGGAKNIQYF
TGTGCCAGTAGTCAGGGCGGTGGGGCCAAAAACATTCAGTACTTC
>-|TRBV20-1|13|TRBJ1-4|once
CSASRGKDEKLFF
TGCAGTGCTAGTAGGGGCAAGGATGAAAAACTGTTTTTT
>TRBD2|TRBV9|17|TRBJ2-1|-
CASSVYPTSGRSDEQFF
TGTGCCAGCAGCGTCTACCCTACTAGCGGGAGGTCCGATGAGCAGTTCTTC
>TRBD1|TRBV11-2|15|TRBJ1-6|-
CASSKIRGLESPLHF
TGTGCCAGCAGTAAAATCAGGGGGCTTGAGTCACCCCTCCACTTT
>TRBD1|TRBV7-2|17|TRBJ2-1|-
CASSLEIRTGVNNEQFF
TGTGCCAGCAGCTTAGAAATACGGACAGGGGTTAACAATGAGCAGTTCTTC
>-|TRBV18|13|TRBJ1-6|few
CASSPEEGSPLHF
TGTGCCAGCTCACCTGAAGAAGGATCACCCCTCCACTTT
>-|TRBV5-1|13|TRBJ1-1|-
CASSAPLGTEAFF
TGCGCCAGCAGCGCCCCCCTGGGCACTGAAGCTTTCTTT
>TRBD1|TRBV2|11|TRBJ1-2|-
CASSYHDRADF
TGTGCCAGCAGTTACCATGACAGGGCGGACTTC
>-|TRBV27|14|TRBJ1-1|-
CASRKANVVTEAFF
TGTGCCAGCAGGAAGGCAAATGTGGTCACTGAAGCTTTCTTT
>-|TRBV11-2|13|TRBJ1-2|-
CASSLGRGYGYTF
TGTGCCAGCAGCTTAGGTCGGGGCTATGGCTACACCTTC
>TRBD1|TRBV19|14|TRBJ1-1|-
CASSSGTGRTEAFF
TGTGCCAGTAGCTCTGGGACAGGGCGCACTGAAGCTTTCTTT